These T cell receptor beta chains were read from a single sample in a study of chemoradiotherapy in HPV16-positive cancers. Only in-frame clones appear in the TCRdb table, and some are missing; sequencing was by immunoSEQ multiplex PCR. The sample consists of 6,000 to 7,500 clones, 71% of them appearing once. The source material was tumor tissue, sampled from a patient who underwent chemoradiotherapy. The receptors shown here come from a human donor with HPV-associated anogenital cancer. CDR3s include the opening cysteine and the closing phenylalanine or tryptophan.

V	J	CDR3
TRBV7-9	TRBJ2-7	CASSSPDGAGGRYEQYF
TRBV2	TRBJ1-2	CASTPILTGGGFGYTF
TRBV2	TRBJ1-2	CASSEARSGTGYTF
TRBV11-2	TRBJ2-7	CASSFAGGVDEQYF
TRBV30	TRBJ1-1	CACGLGVEAFF
TRBV6-1	TRBJ2-1	CASSDWQGRNEQFF
TRBV7-2	TRBJ1-5	CASSFFGGVDQPQHF
TRBV7-9	TRBJ1-2	CAKQGSGYTF
TRBV7-2	TRBJ1-2	CASSPTVTRGSGGYTF
TRBV7-2	TRBJ2-4	CASSLVAGGDIQYF
TRBV19	TRBJ2-2	CASSIGDSHTGELFF
TRBV28	TRBJ2-7	CAVMGQGVAEQYF
TRBV4-3	TRBJ2-7	CASSQALADRYEQYF
TRBV4-1	TRBJ2-5	CASSQEKRQGETQYF
TRBV7-6	TRBJ1-1	CASSLGQNTEAFF
TRBV7-7	TRBJ2-7	CASSLAIGLTYEQYF
TRBV19	TRBJ1-4	CASSITTVNNEKLFF
TRBV7-9	TRBJ1-3	CASSLNQGNTIYF
TRBV12-2	TRBJ1-2	CASRPGRGYGYTF
TRBV5-1	TRBJ2-3	CASRQNTDTQYF
TRBV25-1	TRBJ1-2	CASSDVPGIDYGYTF